This T cell receptor beta chain was identified in a study of blood T cells in healthy people across ages. Study results and caveats: Naive CD4+ cells and diversity were both higher in long-lived donors than in aged donors.

This clonotype came up a few times. Its antigen is undetermined. It was with a sample-barcoded 5' primer and a J-beta primer mix that a second PCR of roughly 6 to 11 cycles was run. TCRdb independently ran MiXCR on the 5' RACE reads; one entry per CDR3 protein. The table records about 970,000 distinct CDR3 sequences, roughly 50% of them present only once. V dropped 0 bases and J dropped 12; count of bases not matched to a gene: 8. The germline V gene has CDR1 WNHNN and CDR2 SYGVQD (reference sequence). CDR3 length: 16 residues. This receptor was obtained from a woman aged 55-69 years in good health. The sequenced material came from blood. The gene calls are TRBV10-1 and TRBJ2-3; 14 positions match TRBD2. This CDR3 is CASSESPGTSGSEQYF. CDR3 nucleotide sequence: TGCGCCAGCAGTGAGTCCCCGGGGACTAGCGGGAGTGAACAGTATTTT.